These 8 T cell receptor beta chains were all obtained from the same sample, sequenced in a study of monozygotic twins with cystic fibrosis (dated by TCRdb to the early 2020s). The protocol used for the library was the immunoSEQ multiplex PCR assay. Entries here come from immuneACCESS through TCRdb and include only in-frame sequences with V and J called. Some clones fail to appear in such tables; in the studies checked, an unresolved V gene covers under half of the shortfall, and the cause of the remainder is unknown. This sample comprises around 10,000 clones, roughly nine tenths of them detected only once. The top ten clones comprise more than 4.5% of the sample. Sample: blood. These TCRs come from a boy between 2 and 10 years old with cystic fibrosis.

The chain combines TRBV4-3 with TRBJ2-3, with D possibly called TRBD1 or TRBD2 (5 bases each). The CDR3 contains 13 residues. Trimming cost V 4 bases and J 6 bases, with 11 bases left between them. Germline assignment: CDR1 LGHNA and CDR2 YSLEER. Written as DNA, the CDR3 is TGCGCCAGCAGCCCGAGGGGAGAGGATACGCAGTATTTT. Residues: CASSPRGEDTQYF.

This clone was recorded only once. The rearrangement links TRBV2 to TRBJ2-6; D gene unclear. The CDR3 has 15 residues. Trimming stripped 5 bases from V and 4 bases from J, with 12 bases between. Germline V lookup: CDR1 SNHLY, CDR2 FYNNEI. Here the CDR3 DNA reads TGTGCCAGCAGTTTTGCCCTCTGGGGGGCCAACGTCCTGACTTTC. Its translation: CASSFALWGANVLTF.

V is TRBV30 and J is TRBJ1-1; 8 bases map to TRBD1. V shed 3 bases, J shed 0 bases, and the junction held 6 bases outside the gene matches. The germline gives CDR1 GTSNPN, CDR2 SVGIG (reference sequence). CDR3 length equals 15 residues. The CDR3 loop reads CAWRTQGQVNTEAFF. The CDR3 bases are TGTGCCTGGAGAACCCAGGGACAGGTGAACACTGAAGCTTTCTTT.

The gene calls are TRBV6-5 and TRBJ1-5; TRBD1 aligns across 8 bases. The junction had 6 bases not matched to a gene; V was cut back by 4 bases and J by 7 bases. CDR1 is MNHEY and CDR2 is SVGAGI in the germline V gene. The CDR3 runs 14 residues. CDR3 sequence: CASSSGQGGQPQHF. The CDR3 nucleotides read TGTGCCAGCAGTTCCGGACAGGGCGGCCAGCCCCAGCATTTT.

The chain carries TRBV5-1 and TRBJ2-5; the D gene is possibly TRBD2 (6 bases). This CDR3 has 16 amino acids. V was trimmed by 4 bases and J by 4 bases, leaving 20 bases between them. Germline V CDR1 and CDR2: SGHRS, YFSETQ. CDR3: CASSEATSWDSETQYF. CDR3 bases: TGCGCCAGCAGCGAAGCGACTAGTTGGGATTCAGAGACCCAGTACTTC.

The DNA of the CDR3 is TGTGCCAGCAGTGGACTGCCCGAGGGGGGAGAGACCCAGTACTTC. Protein product: CASSGLPEGGETQYF. This rearrangement joins TRBV6-5 to TRBJ2-5, with D perhaps TRBD1 or TRBD2 (6 bases each). Trimming pared 5 bases from V and 4 bases from J, leaving 17 bases between. The CDR3 has 15 amino acids. Germline CDR1 MNHEY, CDR2 SVGAGI.

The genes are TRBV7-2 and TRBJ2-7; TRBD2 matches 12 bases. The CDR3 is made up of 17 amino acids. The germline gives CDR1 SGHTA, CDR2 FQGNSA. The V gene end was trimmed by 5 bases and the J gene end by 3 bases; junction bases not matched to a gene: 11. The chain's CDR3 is CASSPRLAGAGVYEQYF. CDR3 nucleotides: TGTGCCAGCAGCCCCCGACTAGCGGGGGCCGGGGTCTACGAGCAGTACTTC.

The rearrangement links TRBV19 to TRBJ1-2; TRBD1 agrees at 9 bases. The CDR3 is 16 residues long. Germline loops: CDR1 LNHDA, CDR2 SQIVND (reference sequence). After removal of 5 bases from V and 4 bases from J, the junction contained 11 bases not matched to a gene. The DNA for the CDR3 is TGTGCCAGTAGTGCGGGGCGACCGGGACAGGGCTATGGCTACACCTTC. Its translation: CASSAGRPGQGYGYTF.